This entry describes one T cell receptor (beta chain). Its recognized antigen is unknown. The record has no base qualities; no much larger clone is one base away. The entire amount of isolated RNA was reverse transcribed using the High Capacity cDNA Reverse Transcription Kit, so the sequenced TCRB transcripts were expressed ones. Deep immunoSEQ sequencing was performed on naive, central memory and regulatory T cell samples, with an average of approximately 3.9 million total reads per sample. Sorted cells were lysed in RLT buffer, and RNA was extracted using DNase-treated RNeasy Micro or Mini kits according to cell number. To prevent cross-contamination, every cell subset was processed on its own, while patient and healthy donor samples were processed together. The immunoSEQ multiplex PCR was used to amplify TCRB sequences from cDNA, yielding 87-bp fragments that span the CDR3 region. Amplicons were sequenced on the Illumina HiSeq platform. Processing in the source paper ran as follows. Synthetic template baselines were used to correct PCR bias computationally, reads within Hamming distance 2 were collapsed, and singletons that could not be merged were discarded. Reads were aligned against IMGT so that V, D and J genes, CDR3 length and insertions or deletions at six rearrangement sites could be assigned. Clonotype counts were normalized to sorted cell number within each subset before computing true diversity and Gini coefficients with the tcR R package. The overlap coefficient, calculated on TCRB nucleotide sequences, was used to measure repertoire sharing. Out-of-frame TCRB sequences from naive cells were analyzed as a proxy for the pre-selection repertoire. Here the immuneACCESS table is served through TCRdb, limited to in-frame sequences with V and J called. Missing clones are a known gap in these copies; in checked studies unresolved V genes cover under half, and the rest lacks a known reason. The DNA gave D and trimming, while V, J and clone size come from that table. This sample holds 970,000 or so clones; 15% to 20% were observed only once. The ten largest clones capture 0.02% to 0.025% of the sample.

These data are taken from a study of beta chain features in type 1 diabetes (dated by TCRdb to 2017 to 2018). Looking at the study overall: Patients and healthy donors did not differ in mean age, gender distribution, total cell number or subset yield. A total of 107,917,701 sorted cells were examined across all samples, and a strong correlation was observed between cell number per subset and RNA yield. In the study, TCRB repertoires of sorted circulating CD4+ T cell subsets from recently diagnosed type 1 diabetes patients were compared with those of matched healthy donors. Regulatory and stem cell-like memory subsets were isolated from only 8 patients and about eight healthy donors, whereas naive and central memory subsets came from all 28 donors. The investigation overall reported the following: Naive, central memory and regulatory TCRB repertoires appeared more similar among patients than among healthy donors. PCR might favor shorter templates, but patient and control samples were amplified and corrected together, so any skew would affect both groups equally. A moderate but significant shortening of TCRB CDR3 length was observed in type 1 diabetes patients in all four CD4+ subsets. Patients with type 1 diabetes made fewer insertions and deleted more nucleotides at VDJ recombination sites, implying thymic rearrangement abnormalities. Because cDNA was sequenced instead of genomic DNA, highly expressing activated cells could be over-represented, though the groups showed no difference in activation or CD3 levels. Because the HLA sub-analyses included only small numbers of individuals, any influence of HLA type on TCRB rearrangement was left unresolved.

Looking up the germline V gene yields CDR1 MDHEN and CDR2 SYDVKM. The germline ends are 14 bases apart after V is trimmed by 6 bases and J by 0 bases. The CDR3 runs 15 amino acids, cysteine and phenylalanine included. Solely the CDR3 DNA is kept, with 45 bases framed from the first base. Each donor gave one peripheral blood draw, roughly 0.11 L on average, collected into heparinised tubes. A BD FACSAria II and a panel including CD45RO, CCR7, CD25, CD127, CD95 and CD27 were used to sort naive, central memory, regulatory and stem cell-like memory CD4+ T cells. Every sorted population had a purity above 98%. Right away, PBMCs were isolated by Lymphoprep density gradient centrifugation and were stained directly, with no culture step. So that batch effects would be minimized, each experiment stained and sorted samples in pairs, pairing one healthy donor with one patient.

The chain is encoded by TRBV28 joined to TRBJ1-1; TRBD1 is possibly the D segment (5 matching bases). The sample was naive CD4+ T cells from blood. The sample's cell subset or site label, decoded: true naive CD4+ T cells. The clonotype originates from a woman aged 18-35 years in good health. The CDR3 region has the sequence CASRGGIYMNTEAFF. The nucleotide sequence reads TGTGCCAGCAGGGGGGGTATATACATGAACACTGAAGCTTTCTTT.